The clone carrying this T cell receptor beta chain was counted a few times. The antigen is unknown. The source of the sample is a study of Ad26.COV2.S vaccination and SARS-CoV-2 variants. In the study overall: Enrollment placed the donor in the COV1001 Ad26.COV2.S trial arm. Ad26.COV2.S, an intramuscular injection, was given once or twice 56 days apart.

General study points: Vaccinees and placebo recipients showed similar non-spike TCR breadth. In vaccinated individuals, spike-specific CD8+ and CD4+ T cell responses reportedly displayed substantial breadth.

Sequencing used immunoSEQ multiplex PCR; TCRdb keeps in-frame clones, though not all of them. The table has under 500,000 clones, about 92% seen once; the top ten hold approximately 1.6%. The CDR3 loop spans 14 amino acids. Germline values: CDR1 MNHEY, CDR2 SMNVEV (reference sequence). After removal of 3 bases from V and 4 bases from J, the junction contained 6 bases not matched to a gene. Stated treatment: around 19 received Ad26.COV2.S at low or high dose, single or two shots; roughly 5 received placebo; per-sample allocation not given. Sampling was done on day 63 after the first vaccine or placebo injection.

The chain recombines TRBV27 with TRBJ2-7; the match to TRBD2 covers 7 bases. This specimen consisted of peripheral blood, obtained in a trial of Ad26.COV2.S vaccine versus placebo. The clonotype comes from a person between 18 and 65 years old who received the Ad26.COV2.S COVID-19 vaccine or a placebo. The CDR3 is CASSLGRVSYEQYF. The CDR3 bases are TGTGCCAGCAGTTTGGGGAGGGTTAGTTACGAGCAGTACTTC.